The 6 T cell receptor beta chains reported below all come from one sample, sequenced in a study of shared clonotypes between healthy human individuals. Sequencing used immunoSEQ multiplex PCR; TCRdb keeps in-frame clones, though not all of them. The table shows around 500,000 clones, with around 78% occurring only once. Sequencing was performed on PBMCs. The receptors were sampled from a woman in her 40s in good health. Some clones in this sample may be carry-over from other donors' samples.

V gene TRBV7-8 combines with J gene TRBJ1-1, with D hard to call. The germline CDR1 and CDR2 sequences are SGHVS and FQNEAQ. The CDR3 is made up of 15 amino acids. V shed 5 bases and J shed 6 bases, with 19 bases lying between them. The CDR3: CASSLRGGGEPEAFF. The DNA of the CDR3 is TGTGCCAGCAGCCTACGGGGAGGCGGGGAACCTGAAGCTTTCTTT.

This sequence joins TRBV7-9 and TRBJ2-7, with D unclear. The CDR3 covers 11 residues. With 1 base removed from V and 4 bases from J, the gap between germline ends came to 2 bases. Germline V gives CDR1 SEHNR, CDR2 FQNEAQ (reference sequence). CDR3: CASSLEYEQYF. Written as DNA, the CDR3 is TGTGCCAGCAGCTTAGAGTACGAGCAGTACTTC.

The J gene is TRBJ2-3, the V gene TRBV11-2; 7 bases match TRBD1. The V gene's germline CDR1 is SGHAT and CDR2 FQNNGV. With 3 bases clipped from V and 1 base from J, the junction kept 16 bases outside the gene matches. This CDR3 region has 19 residues. CDR3 protein: CASSLIPPHQTGRTDTQYF. CDR3 nucleotides: TGTGCCAGCAGCTTGATTCCCCCCCACCAGACAGGGCGCACAGATACGCAGTATTTT.

J is TRBJ2-5 and V is TRBV28; the match to TRBD1 covers 8 bases. Judging by the DNA end, TRBJ2-7 fits better; the J call may be wrong. This CDR3 region has 14 residues. Looked up from germline, CDR1 is MDHEN and CDR2 is SYDVKM. The CDR3: CASSPTGGTYEQYF. CDR3 DNA: TGTGCCAGCAGTCCCACAGGGGGAACCTACGAGCAGTACTTC.

This chain connects TRBV4-1 to TRBJ1-5; 7 positions agree with TRBD1. The CDR3 contains 16 residues. J was trimmed by 1 base and V by 8 bases; bases with no gene match: 11. Germline lookup yields CDR1 MGHRA and CDR2 YSYEKL. This CDR3 reads CASRKVVRGSNQPQHF. The CDR3 coding sequence is TGCGCCAGCCGAAAGGTCGTCAGGGGGAGCAATCAGCCCCAGCATTTT.

This chain connects TRBV30 to TRBJ1-4; TRBD1 is a possible D gene (5 bases). With 2 bases removed from V and 6 bases from J, the gap between germline ends came to 13 bases. The germline V gene has CDR1 GTSNPN and CDR2 SVGIG (reference sequence). The CDR3 has 14 residues. The CDR3 DNA reads TGTGCCTGGAGTACTGGGACCGTGTATGAAAAACTGTTTTTT. Amino acid sequence: CAWSTGTVYEKLFF.